Following are 30 T cell receptor beta chains from one sample sequenced in a study of graft-versus-host responses after intestinal transplantation. The protocol was immunoSEQ multiplex PCR, while the TCRdb copy is restricted to in-frame clones and leaves out a portion. The sample has 90,000 to 150,000 clones; approximately 92% are singletons. The antigens of these receptors remain unknown. This sample comprised unstimulated CD4+ T cells sorted from spleen or lymph node cells, obtained before intestinal transplant. The source is a human donor who received an intestinal transplant.

V and J are TRBV19 and TRBJ1-1; D unclear. Per the germline V gene, CDR1 is LNHDA and CDR2 is SQIVND (reference sequence). V was pared by 3 bases and J by 1 base, with 6 bases between. The CDR3 covers 13 residues. The CDR3 coding sequence is TGTGCCAGTAGTATTACGCCGAACACTGAAGCTTTCTTT. Its translation: CASSITPNTEAFF.

This clone was recorded once. This chain links TRBV6-1 with TRBJ1-1, with TRBD1 matching 7 bases. The V and J ends lost 6 bases and 5 bases, in that order; junction bases with no gene match: 12. The CDR3 loop spans 15 amino acids. The germline V gene encodes CDR1 MNHNS and CDR2 SASEGT. As DNA, the CDR3 is TGTGCCAGCAGGTGGACAGGTTTGAGTCGGACTGAAGCTTTCTTT. Amino acid sequence: CASRWTGLSRTEAFF.

The genes are TRBV5-4 and TRBJ2-1; possibly TRBD1 for D (7 bases). The germline V and J ends were trimmed by 4 bases and 7 bases, with 24 bases remaining between them. This CDR3 region has 17 residues. Germline CDR1 is SGHNT and CDR2 is YYREEE (reference sequence). CDR3 protein: CASSQGGAGPKRNEQFF. The DNA for the CDR3 is TGTGCCAGCAGCCAGGGGGGTGCGGGCCCCAAGAGGAATGAGCAGTTCTTC.

The rearrangement links TRBV10-3 to TRBJ2-3; no firm D call. V lost 6 bases to trimming and J lost 5 bases, with 3 bases between them. This CDR3 comprises 10 residues. Germline V CDR1 and CDR2: ENHRY, SYGVKD. Here the CDR3 reads CAIRGDTQYF. The CDR3 DNA is TGTGCCATCAGGGGAGATACGCAGTATTTT.

The chain has TRBV29-1 and TRBJ1-5, with D possibly matching TRBD1 (5 bases). Germline CDR1 SQVTM, CDR2 ANQGSEA. CDR3 size: 14 residues. The V end lost 7 bases, the J end lost 0 bases, and 13 bases lay between the germline ends. CDR3 loop: CSGPTGYSNQPQHF. The CDR3 bases are TGCAGCGGCCCCACAGGATATAGCAATCAGCCCCAGCATTTT. Using reference TRBV29-1 and TRBJ1-5 for the parts outside the CDR3, the full variable domain is SAVISQKPSRDICQRGTSLTIQCQVDSQVTMMFWYRQQPGQSLTLIATANQGSEATYESGFVIDKFPISRPNLTFSTLTVSNMSPEDSSIYLCSGPTGYSNQPQHFGDGTRLSIL.

This CDR3 reads CASSWDPWGASGRRTDTQYF. The CDR3 coding sequence is TGCGCCAGCAGCTGGGACCCTTGGGGAGCTAGCGGGAGGAGGACAGATACGCAGTATTTT. The chain recombines TRBV5-1 with TRBJ2-3, with 11 bases identical to TRBD2. This CDR3 has 20 residues. Germline V gene sequence: CDR1 SGHRS, CDR2 YFSETQ. Trimming took 3 bases from V and 3 from J; bases not matched to a gene: 18.

The rearrangement uses TRBV5-1 and TRBJ1-1; 10 nucleotides align to TRBD1. The CDR3 runs 14 residues. Germline V gene data show CDR1 as SGHRS and CDR2 as YFSETQ. J was trimmed by 4 bases and V by 4 bases; bases with no gene match: 4. The CDR3 here is CASSQTGGVTEAFF. CDR3 coding DNA: TGCGCCAGCAGCCAGACAGGGGGCGTCACTGAAGCTTTCTTT.

This clone was counted a few times. The chain recombines TRBV12-5 with TRBJ1-3; TRBD1 aligns across 8 bases. V lost 0 bases, J lost 0 bases, and 4 bases stayed unmatched. CDR3 size: 17 residues. Germline CDR1 and CDR2: LGHNT and FRNRAP. For the CDR3, the DNA is TGTGCTAGTGGTTTGGTCTGGACAGGGAACTCTGGAAACACCATATATTTT. It codes for CASGLVWTGNSGNTIYF.

With respect to this clone: This sample also contains other DNA sequences that code for the same CDR3. The rearrangement joins TRBV20-1 to TRBJ1-2; no reliable D call. This CDR3 contains 11 residues. Trimming took off 0 bases at V and 1 base at J, with 0 bases between the two ends. The germline CDR1 and CDR2 sequences are DFQATT and SNEGSKA (reference sequence). CDR3 sequence: CSARDNYGYTF. The CDR3 nucleotides read TGCAGTGCTAGAGATAACTATGGCTACACCTTC.

The rearrangement links TRBV19 to TRBJ2-7; perhaps TRBD2 as D (6 bases). The CDR3 is made up of 14 amino acids. Germline CDR1 LNHDA, CDR2 SQIVND (reference sequence). The V end lost 6 bases, the J end lost 2 bases, and 14 bases lay between the germline ends. CDR3 nucleotides: TGTGCCAGTAGGCGGGACGGATCAGCCTACGAGCAGTACTTC. This sequence encodes CASRRDGSAYEQYF.

This chain connects TRBV2 to TRBJ2-5; a possible D gene is TRBD1 (6 bases). The CDR3 runs to 13 residues. Per the germline V gene, CDR1 is SNHLY and CDR2 is FYNNEI. Trimming stripped 8 bases from V and 7 bases from J, with 17 bases between. The CDR3 protein is CASPNTGSGTQYF. The CDR3 nucleotides are TGTGCCAGCCCGAATACAGGGAGCGGGACCCAGTACTTC.

This chain joins TRBV19 and TRBJ2-6; D may be TRBD1 (6 bases). CDR1 and CDR2 from the germline V gene are LNHDA and SQIVND (reference sequence). The V end was cut by 3 bases, the J end by 0 bases, with 15 bases between. CDR3 size: 18 residues. CDR3 sequence: CASSIVQGRLSGANVLTF. CDR3 bases: TGTGCCAGTAGTATTGTACAGGGTCGCCTCTCTGGGGCCAACGTCCTGACTTTC. Looking up the rest from reference TRBV19 and TRBJ2-6 gives the full variable domain: DGGITQSPKYLFRKEGQNVTLSCEQNLNHDAMYWYRQDPGQGLRLIYYSQIVNDFQKGDIAEGYSVSREKKESFPLTVTSAQKNPTAFYLCASSIVQGRLSGANVLTFGAGSRLTVL.

The chain joins TRBV18 to TRBJ2-7; D is unresolved. CDR3 size: 11 residues. Per germline, CDR1 KGHSH and CDR2 LQKENI. V was clipped by 6 bases and J by 5 bases, with 8 bases between them. The CDR3 reads CASSPKDEQYF. DNA of the CDR3: TGTGCCAGCTCGCCAAAAGACGAGCAGTACTTC.

V and J are TRBV5-1 and TRBJ2-7; 7 bases map to TRBD2. V dropped 0 bases and J dropped 3; count of bases not matched to a gene: 9. Germline V gives CDR1 SGHRS, CDR2 YFSETQ. The CDR3 has 16 amino acids. DNA of the CDR3: TGCGCCAGCAGCTTGGAACTTTGGACTAGGGGCTACGAGCAGTACTTC. It translates to CASSLELWTRGYEQYF.

This clone was counted a single time. At one end the junction does not follow the germline gene, possibly because of a read error. The chain recombines TRBV7-7 with TRBJ1-1; D perhaps matches TRBD1 (6 bases). The CDR3 length is 15 residues. Germline V gene lookup returns CDR1 SSHAT and CDR2 FNYEAQ (reference sequence). CDR3 region: CASSALQGENTEAFF. Here the CDR3 DNA reads TGTGCTAGCAGCGCTTTACAGGGCGAGAACACTGAAGCTTTCTTT.

The genes are TRBV4-1 and TRBJ1-1; the D gene is possibly TRBD1 (6 bases). CDR1 is MGHRA and CDR2 is YSYEKL in the germline V gene. The CDR3 totals 17 residues. Deletions cut 0 bases from V and 1 base from J, with 15 bases between. The CDR3 DNA reads as TGCGCCAGCAGCCAAGAAAGGGGGGGACACCAGAACACTGAAGCTTTCTTT. Protein product: CASSQERGGHQNTEAFF.

In DNA form, the CDR3 reads TGTGCCACCGAAGGGGCTCTGGACACTGAAGCTTTCTTT. Encoded protein: CATEGALDTEAFF. This rearrangement joins TRBV25-1 to TRBJ1-1, with D possibly TRBD1 on 5 matching bases. Trimming cost V 10 bases and J 3 bases, with 15 bases left between them. CDR3 size: 13 residues. Germline lookup yields CDR1 MGHDK and CDR2 SYGVNS.

This sequence joins TRBV4-1 and TRBJ2-1; 9 bases agree with TRBD2. V dropped 0 bases and J dropped 9; count of bases not matched to a gene: 9. Germline V gives CDR1 MGHRA, CDR2 YSYEKL. The CDR3 has 16 residues. The CDR3 sequence is CASSQDVLAGNIEQFF. CDR3 coding DNA: TGCGCCAGCAGCCAAGATGTACTAGCGGGCAACATTGAGCAGTTCTTC.

The chain recombines TRBV11-2 with TRBJ2-1; D is uncertain. The CDR3 spans 15 residues. V lost 5 bases and J 5 bases, leaving 16 bases between the germline ends. Germline V lookup: CDR1 SGHAT, CDR2 FQNNGV. The CDR3 protein is CASSPALAGHNEQFF. DNA of the CDR3: TGTGCCAGCAGCCCCGCCCTCGCCGGCCACAATGAGCAGTTCTTC.

The chain joins TRBV10-3 to TRBJ1-5, with D uncertain. CDR1 and CDR2 (germline): ENHRY, SYGVKD. V was trimmed by 5 bases and J by 1 base, leaving 6 bases between them. This CDR3 has 13 residues. CDR3 in amino acids: CAISLGSNQPQHF. The CDR3 DNA reads TGTGCCATCAGTCTGGGAAGCAATCAGCCCCAGCATTTT.

The chain is built from TRBV29-1 and TRBJ2-4; D may be TRBD1 (8 bases). V was shortened by 6 bases and J by 1 base, with 22 bases between the two germline ends. The CDR3 has 17 residues. Germline lookup yields CDR1 SQVTM and CDR2 ANQGSEA. In DNA, the CDR3 is TGCAGCGTGAGCGGGGCAGGGGGCGGGTGGGCCAAAAACATTCAGTACTTC. Protein: CSVSGAGGGWAKNIQYF.

The chain couples TRBV7-2 to TRBJ1-2; TRBD1 agrees at 9 bases. CDR3 length equals 14 residues. Germline CDR1 reads SGHTA; CDR2 reads FQGNSA. V trimming: 4 bases; J trimming: 8 bases; junction bases outside the gene matches: 8. The DNA of the CDR3 is TGTGCCAGCAGCTCGGGACAGGGAGAAAGCGGCTACACCTTC. Protein sequence: CASSSGQGESGYTF.

This sequence joins TRBV28 and TRBJ2-1; unclear D gene. Germline V gene lookup returns CDR1 MDHEN and CDR2 SYDVKM. With 8 bases removed from V and 7 bases from J, the gap between germline ends came to 6 bases. CDR3 size: 10 residues. This CDR3 is CASGLNEQFF. The CDR3 DNA follows: TGTGCCAGCGGCCTGAATGAGCAGTTCTTC. Full variable domain (missing parts from reference TRBV28 and TRBJ2-1): DVKVTQSSRYLVKRTGEKVFLECVQDMDHENMFWYRQDPGLGLRLIYFSYDVKMKEKGDIPEGYSVSREKKERFSLILESASTNQTSMYLCASGLNEQFFGPGTRLTVL.

The V and J genes are TRBV27 and TRBJ1-6; 7 nucleotides line up with TRBD1. V dropped 7 bases and J dropped 0; count of bases not matched to a gene: 21. Germline values: CDR1 MNHEY, CDR2 SMNVEV (reference sequence). This CDR3 has 21 amino acids. The CDR3 spells CASTPRGGGPGLSSYNSPLHF. For the CDR3, the DNA is TGTGCCAGCACCCCCCGAGGAGGGGGCCCCGGTCTTAGCTCCTATAATTCACCCCTCCACTTT.

The V gene is TRBV4-1, the J gene TRBJ2-7; D may be TRBD2 (7 bases). CDR1 is MGHRA and CDR2 is YSYEKL in the germline V gene. The CDR3 is 16 amino acids. V was cut by 4 bases and J by 4 bases, with 20 bases left in between. The CDR3 protein is CASSRAEGGPSYEQYF. CDR3 nucleotide sequence: TGCGCCAGCAGCCGCGCCGAGGGGGGGCCTAGTTACGAGCAGTACTTC.

The rearrangement uses TRBV7-3 and TRBJ2-2; 10 positions match TRBD2. The trim removed 4 bases at V and 5 bases at J, leaving 4 bases unmatched. CDR1 and CDR2 (germline): SGHTA, FQGTGA. The CDR3 is 15 residues long. The CDR3 sequence is CASSSLAGATGELFF. DNA for the CDR3: TGTGCCAGCAGCTCTCTAGCGGGAGCAACCGGGGAGCTGTTTTTT.

The chain recombines TRBV30 with TRBJ1-5; no definite D call. The CDR3 has 14 residues. The V end lost 2 bases, the J end lost 5 bases, and 13 bases lay between the germline ends. Per the germline V gene, CDR1 is GTSNPN and CDR2 is SVGIG (reference sequence). CDR3 bases: TGTGCCTGGAGTCTGACCACCCGAGATCAGCCCCAGCATTTT. As protein: CAWSLTTRDQPQHF.

The chain employs TRBV5-1 and TRBJ2-1; 9 bases align to TRBD2. The CDR3 totals 16 residues. Trimming cost V 4 bases and J 15 bases; bases outside gene matches: 20. Germline assignment: CDR1 SGHRS and CDR2 YFSETQ. The CDR3 is CASSLGVAGVRGGWFF. Here the CDR3 DNA reads TGCGCCAGCAGCCTTGGTGTAGCGGGAGTCCGGGGTGGTTGGTTCTTC.

The chain has TRBV5-4 and TRBJ1-4; D is possibly TRBD1 (6 bases). Germline V gene lookup returns CDR1 SGHNT and CDR2 YYREEE (reference sequence). The length of the CDR3 is 14 residues. The V and J ends lost 4 bases and 4 bases respectively, with 11 bases between them. The DNA of the CDR3 is TGTGCCAGCAGCAACAGGGTTGTTAATGAAAAACTGTTTTTT. It is translated as CASSNRVVNEKLFF.

The chain couples TRBV7-3 to TRBJ2-1, with TRBD2 matching over 8 bases. Germline CDR1 reads SGHTA; CDR2 reads FQGTGA. The CDR3 is made up of 16 amino acids. The trim removed 5 bases at V and 0 bases at J, leaving 6 bases unmatched. The DNA for the CDR3 is TGTGCCAGCAGCCGGGGGGGCGGGAGCTCCTACAATGAGCAGTTCTTC. Residues: CASSRGGGSSYNEQFF. Full variable domain (missing parts from reference TRBV7-3 and TRBJ2-1): GAGVSQTPSNKVTEKGKYVELRCDPISGHTALYWYRQSLGQGPEFLIYFQGTGAADDSGLPNDRFFAVRPEGSVSTLKIQRTERGDSAVYLCASSRGGGSSYNEQFFGPGTRLTVL.